The rows below give T cell receptor beta chains drawn from one sample of a study of technical replicates of blood from several donors. The repertoire was sequenced with immunoSEQ multiplex PCR; TCRdb's copy has only in-frame clones and lacks some. This sample has roughly 90,000 clones, with almost 97% found just once. The sequencing sample was made of T cells isolated from PBMCs. The source is a human donor in good health. Each CDR3 is given with its conserved first and last residue. D genes are given only for firm matches. Only some rows state a clone size, as once, few, many or a class for expanded clones.

v_gene	j_gene	abundance	d_gene	CDR3aa	CDR3nt
TRBV30	TRBJ2-5	.	TRBD2	CAWAAGTSEKETQYF	TGTGCCTGGGCTGCCGGGACTAGCGAAAAAGAGACCCAGTACTTC
TRBV13	TRBJ1-5	.	.	CASSYRDSNQPQHF	TGTGCCAGCAGCTACAGGGATAGCAATCAGCCCCAGCATTTT
TRBV11-2	TRBJ1-1	.	TRBD1	CASSSGTVPTEAFF	TGTGCCAGCAGCTCCGGGACAGTCCCCACAGAAGCTTTCTTT
TRBV21-1	TRBJ2-1	.	.	CASSYKGLAGPTYNEQFF	TGTGCCAGCAGCTACAAAGGACTAGCGGGCCCAACCTACAATGAGCAGTTCTTC
TRBV19	TRBJ1-1	.	.	CASSIGSGWTEAFF	TGTGCCAGTAGTATCGGGTCGGGGTGGACTGAAGCTTTCTTT
TRBV5-6	TRBJ1-1	.	.	CASSLRWANTEAFF	TGTGCCAGCAGCTTGAGGTGGGCGAACACTGAAGCTTTCTTT
TRBV9	TRBJ2-2	.	.	CASSAGLAGELFF	TGTGCCAGCAGTGCTGGACTGGCCGGGGAGCTGTTTTTT
TRBV29-1	TRBJ1-5	.	TRBD1	CSVEVGQRNQPQHF	TGCAGCGTTGAGGTGGGACAGAGAAATCAGCCCCAGCATTTT
TRBV5-1	TRBJ2-1	once	.	CASSLEGGRSYNEQFF	TGCGCCAGCAGCTTGGAAGGAGGCCGATCCTACAATGAGCAGTTCTTC
TRBV12-2	TRBJ1-2	once	.	CASRLVQGTF	TGTGCAAGTCGCTTAGTTCAGGGCACCTTC
TRBV25-1	TRBJ2-7	.	TRBD1	CASRGTVYYEQYF	TGTGCCAGCAGGGGGACAGTGTACTACGAGCAGTACTTC
TRBV7-2	TRBJ2-3	.	TRBD2	CASSLDGLRPGGGTDTQYF	TGTGCCAGCAGCTTAGATGGCCTTCGTCCGGGAGGGGGCACAGATACGCAGTATTTT
TRBV5-5	TRBJ1-1	once	TRBD1	CASSLTGGNTEAFF	TGTGCCAGCAGCCTAACAGGGGGAAACACTGAAGCTTTCTTT
TRBV29-1	TRBJ2-4	once	.	CSVEGPAGAKNIQYF	TGCAGCGTTGAGGGGCCCGCAGGAGCCAAAAACATTCAGTACTTC
TRBV7-2	TRBJ2-7	.	.	CASSPGGGFYEQYF	TGTGCCAGCAGCCCGGGAGGGGGCTTCTACGAGCAGTACTTC